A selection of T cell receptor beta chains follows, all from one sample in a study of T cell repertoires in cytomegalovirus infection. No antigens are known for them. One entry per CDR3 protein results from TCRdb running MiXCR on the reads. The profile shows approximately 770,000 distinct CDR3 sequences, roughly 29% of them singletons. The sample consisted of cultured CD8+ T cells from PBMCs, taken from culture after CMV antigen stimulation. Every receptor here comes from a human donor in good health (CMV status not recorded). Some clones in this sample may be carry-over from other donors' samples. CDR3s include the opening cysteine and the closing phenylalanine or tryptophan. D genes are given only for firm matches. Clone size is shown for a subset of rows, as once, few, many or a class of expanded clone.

cdr3_aa: CASSHQDYGYTF
cdr3_nt: TGTGCCAGCAGCCACCAGGACTATGGCTACACCTTC
v_call: TRBV3-1
cdr3_length: 12
j_call: TRBJ1-2
d_call: .
clone_size: .

cdr3_aa: CASRPVSGGSTDTQYF
cdr3_nt: TGTGCCAGCAGACCTGTTAGCGGGGGAAGCACAGATACGCAGTATTTT
v_call: TRBV6-6
cdr3_length: 16
j_call: TRBJ2-3
d_call: TRBD2
clone_size: .

cdr3_aa: CASSLWARDSPLNTEAFF
cdr3_nt: TGTGCCAGCAGCTTATGGGCCCGGGACAGTCCGCTAAACACTGAAGCTTTCTTT
v_call: TRBV11-2
cdr3_length: 18
j_call: TRBJ1-1
d_call: TRBD1
clone_size: once

cdr3_aa: CASNLGGSNQPQHF
cdr3_nt: TGTGCCAGCAACTTAGGGGGCAGCAATCAGCCCCAGCATTTT
v_call: TRBV27
cdr3_length: 14
j_call: TRBJ1-5
d_call: TRBD1
clone_size: .

cdr3_aa: CATSRDEGRGRTDTQYF
cdr3_nt: TGTGCCACCAGCAGAGATGAGGGCAGGGGGCGAACAGATACGCAGTATTTT
v_call: TRBV15
cdr3_length: 17
j_call: TRBJ2-3
d_call: TRBD1
clone_size: few

cdr3_aa: CASSPSGPPQHF
cdr3_nt: TGTGCCAGCAGCCCGAGCGGTCCCCCCCAGCATTTT
v_call: TRBV7-9
cdr3_length: 12
j_call: TRBJ1-5
d_call: .
clone_size: .

cdr3_aa: CASSFVTGGTNEKLFF
cdr3_nt: TGTGCCAGCAGTTTCGTTACAGGCGGAACTAATGAAAAACTGTTTTTT
v_call: TRBV6-6
cdr3_length: 16
j_call: TRBJ1-4
d_call: .
clone_size: .

cdr3_aa: CAISDISGQGAYNEQFF
cdr3_nt: TGTGCCATCAGTGATATCTCGGGACAGGGGGCCTACAATGAGCAGTTCTTC
v_call: TRBV10-3
cdr3_length: 17
j_call: TRBJ2-1
d_call: TRBD1
clone_size: .

cdr3_aa: CATSRATGTEAFF
cdr3_nt: TGTGCCACCAGCAGAGCAACTGGGACTGAAGCTTTCTTT
v_call: TRBV15
cdr3_length: 13
j_call: TRBJ1-1
d_call: .
clone_size: .

cdr3_aa: CSAGRLGQGLNEQFF
cdr3_nt: TGCAGCGCCGGAAGATTGGGACAGGGGCTAAATGAGCAGTTCTTC
v_call: TRBV29-1
cdr3_length: 15
j_call: TRBJ2-1
d_call: TRBD1
clone_size: few

cdr3_aa: CASSSGQGVYGYTF
cdr3_nt: TGTGCCAGCAGTTCCGGACAGGGTGTCTATGGCTACACCTTC
v_call: TRBV28
cdr3_length: 14
j_call: TRBJ1-2
d_call: TRBD1
clone_size: few

cdr3_aa: CASSNRDKGTDTQYF
cdr3_nt: TGTGCCAGCAGCAACCGGGACAAGGGCACAGATACGCAGTATTTT
v_call: TRBV5-8
cdr3_length: 15
j_call: TRBJ2-3
d_call: .
clone_size: .

cdr3_aa: CSGLGLRETQYF
cdr3_nt: TGCAGCGGGCTGGGACTCCGGGAGACCCAGTACTTC
v_call: TRBV29-1
cdr3_length: 12
j_call: TRBJ2-5
d_call: .
clone_size: .

cdr3_aa: CASSYPGQGRDQPQHF
cdr3_nt: TGTGCCAGCAGTTACCCAGGACAGGGAAGAGATCAGCCCCAGCATTTT
v_call: TRBV6-2/TRBV6-3
cdr3_length: 16
j_call: TRBJ1-5
d_call: TRBD1
clone_size: few

cdr3_aa: CASSLLLQGAREKLFF
cdr3_nt: TGCGCCAGCAGCCTTCTGCTCCAGGGGGCGCGGGAAAAACTGTTTTTT
v_call: TRBV4-3
cdr3_length: 16
j_call: TRBJ1-4
d_call: TRBD1
clone_size: few

cdr3_aa: CASRTGTGLTNEKLFF
cdr3_nt: TGTGCCAGCAGAACCGGGACAGGGCTCACTAATGAAAAACTGTTTTTT
v_call: TRBV6-5
cdr3_length: 16
j_call: TRBJ1-4
d_call: TRBD1
clone_size: few

cdr3_aa: CATSSADRGSYEQYF
cdr3_nt: TGTGCCACCAGCAGTGCGGACAGGGGATCCTACGAGCAGTACTTC
v_call: TRBV15
cdr3_length: 15
j_call: TRBJ2-7
d_call: TRBD1
clone_size: few

cdr3_aa: CASSLSFGDSISSNTGELFF
cdr3_nt: TGTGCCAGCAGTTTATCGTTCGGGGACAGCATCTCTAGTAACACCGGGGAGCTGTTTTTT
v_call: TRBV27
cdr3_length: 20
j_call: TRBJ2-2
d_call: TRBD1
clone_size: .

cdr3_aa: CASSSNRISGNTIYF
cdr3_nt: TGTGCCAGCAGCTCCAACAGGATCTCTGGAAACACCATATATTTT
v_call: TRBV7-6
cdr3_length: 15
j_call: TRBJ1-3
d_call: .
clone_size: .

cdr3_aa: CASSSLSSGANVLTF
cdr3_nt: TGTGCCAGCAGCTCTCTTAGCTCTGGGGCCAACGTCCTGACTTTC
v_call: TRBV7-9
cdr3_length: 15
j_call: TRBJ2-6
d_call: .
clone_size: many

cdr3_aa: CASSLLGGTNTGELFF
cdr3_nt: TGTGCCAGCAGCCTTTTAGGGGGAACGAACACCGGGGAGCTGTTTTTT
v_call: TRBV7-6
cdr3_length: 16
j_call: TRBJ2-2
d_call: .
clone_size: many

cdr3_aa: CASRPELIAYNSPLHF
cdr3_nt: TGTGCCAGCCGACCGGAGTTGATCGCCTATAATTCACCCCTCCACTTT
v_call: TRBV6-2/TRBV6-3
cdr3_length: 16
j_call: TRBJ1-6
d_call: .
clone_size: few

cdr3_aa: CASSRWTGGAKETGELFF
cdr3_nt: TGTGCCAGCAGTCGCTGGACAGGGGGCGCGAAAGAGACCGGGGAGCTGTTTTTT
v_call: TRBV27
cdr3_length: 18
j_call: TRBJ2-2
d_call: TRBD1
clone_size: .

cdr3_aa: CASSYGRGIHEQFF
cdr3_nt: TGTGCCAGCAGTTACGGCCGGGGTATCCATGAGCAGTTCTTC
v_call: TRBV6-1
cdr3_length: 14
j_call: TRBJ2-1
d_call: .
clone_size: .

cdr3_aa: CASTMRGLGTEAFF
cdr3_nt: TGTGCCAGTACAATGAGGGGGCTGGGGACTGAAGCTTTCTTT
v_call: TRBV19
cdr3_length: 14
j_call: TRBJ1-1
d_call: TRBD1
clone_size: few

cdr3_aa: CATSRGQTSNQPQHF
cdr3_nt: TGTGCCACCAGCAGGGGACAGACTAGCAATCAGCCCCAGCATTTT
v_call: TRBV15
cdr3_length: 15
j_call: TRBJ1-5
d_call: TRBD1
clone_size: few